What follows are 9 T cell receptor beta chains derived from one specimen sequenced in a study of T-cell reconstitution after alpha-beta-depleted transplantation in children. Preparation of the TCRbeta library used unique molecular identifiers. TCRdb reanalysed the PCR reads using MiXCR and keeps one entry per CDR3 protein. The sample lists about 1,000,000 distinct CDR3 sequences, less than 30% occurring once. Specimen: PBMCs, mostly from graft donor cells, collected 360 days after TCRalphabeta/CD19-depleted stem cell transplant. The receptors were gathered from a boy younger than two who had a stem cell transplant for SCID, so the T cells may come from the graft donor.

CDR3 residues: CASSGSDISGNTIYF. In DNA form, the CDR3 reads TGTGCCAGCAGTGGGTCCGACATCTCTGGAAACACCATATATTTT. The chain employs TRBV28 and TRBJ1-3; D ambiguous. There are 15 residues in the CDR3. The ends were cut back, 5 bases at V and 0 bases at J, with 11 bases in the middle. Germline CDR1 and CDR2: MDHEN and SYDVKM.

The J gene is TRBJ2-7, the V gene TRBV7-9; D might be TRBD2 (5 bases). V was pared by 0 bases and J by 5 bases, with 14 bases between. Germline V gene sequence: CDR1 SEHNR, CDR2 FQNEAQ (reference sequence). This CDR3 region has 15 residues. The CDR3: CASSLARTRNDEQYF. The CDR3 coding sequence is TGTGCCAGCAGCTTAGCGCGGACTCGGAACGACGAGCAGTACTTC.

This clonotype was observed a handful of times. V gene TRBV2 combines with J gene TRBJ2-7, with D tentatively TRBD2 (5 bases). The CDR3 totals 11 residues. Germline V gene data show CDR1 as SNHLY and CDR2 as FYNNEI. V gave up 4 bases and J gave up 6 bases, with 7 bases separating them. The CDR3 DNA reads TGTGCCAGCAGTGCCCGGGGCGAGCAGTACTTC. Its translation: CASSARGEQYF.

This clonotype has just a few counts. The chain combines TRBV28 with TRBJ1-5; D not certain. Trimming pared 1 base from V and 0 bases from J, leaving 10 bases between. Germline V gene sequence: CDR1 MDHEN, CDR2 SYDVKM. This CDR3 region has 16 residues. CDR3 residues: CASSLFGQVSNQPQHF. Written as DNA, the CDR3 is TGTGCCAGCAGTTTATTCGGCCAGGTTAGCAATCAGCCCCAGCATTTT.

The CDR3 loop reads CASSKLAGGDTGELFF. For the CDR3, the DNA is TGTGCCAGCAGTAAACTAGCGGGGGGAGACACCGGGGAGCTGTTTTTT. This chain joins TRBV2 and TRBJ2-2, with 12 positions matching TRBD2. CDR1 is SNHLY and CDR2 is FYNNEI in the germline V gene. This CDR3 has 16 amino acids. V dropped 5 bases and J dropped 3; count of bases not matched to a gene: 4.

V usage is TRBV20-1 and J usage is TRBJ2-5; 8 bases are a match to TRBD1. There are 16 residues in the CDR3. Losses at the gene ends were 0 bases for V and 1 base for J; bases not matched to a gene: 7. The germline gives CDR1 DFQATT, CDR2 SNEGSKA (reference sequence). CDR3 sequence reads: CSARDLRGQVQETQYF. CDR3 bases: TGCAGTGCTAGAGATCTCCGGGGACAGGTCCAAGAGACCCAGTACTTC.

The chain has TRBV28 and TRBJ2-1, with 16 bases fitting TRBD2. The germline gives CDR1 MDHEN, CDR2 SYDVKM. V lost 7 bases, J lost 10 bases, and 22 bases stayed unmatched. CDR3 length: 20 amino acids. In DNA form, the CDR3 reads TGTGCCAGCAAATGGGCAGGGACTAGCGGGGGGGCTGGATACCGCCCCGAGCAGTTCTTC. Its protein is CASKWAGTSGGAGYRPEQFF.

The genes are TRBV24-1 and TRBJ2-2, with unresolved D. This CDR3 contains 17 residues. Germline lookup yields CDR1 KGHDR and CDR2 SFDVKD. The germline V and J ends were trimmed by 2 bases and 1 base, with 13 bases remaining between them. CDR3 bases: TGTGCCACCAGTGATTCTCGTTTGGCAGTGAACACCGGGGAGCTGTTTTTT. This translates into CATSDSRLAVNTGELFF.

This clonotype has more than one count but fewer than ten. The CDR3 here is CASSQGPISNTEAFF. The CDR3 DNA follows: TGCGCCAGCAGCCAAGGTCCCATCTCGAACACTGAAGCTTTCTTT. The chain employs TRBV4-3 and TRBJ1-1; D is unresolved. The V gene lost 1 base and the J gene lost 1 base, with 10 bases spanning the gap. Germline CDR1 LGHNA, CDR2 YSLEER. The CDR3 length is 15 residues.